The 9 T cell receptor beta chains below were found in one sample sequenced in a study of blood T cell repertoires in COVID-19. Sequenced by immunoSEQ multiplex PCR; TCRdb stores in-frame clones only, minus some. The sample consists of 300,000 to 400,000 clones, about 91% of them appearing once. Sequencing was done on a sample of peripheral blood. The receptors shown here come from a man aged 30 to 39 with COVID-19, enrolled during active disease.

In regard to this clone: Different DNA sequences within this sample yield the same CDR3. The chain has TRBV6-2 or TRBV6-3 and TRBJ2-5, with 8 bases aligning to TRBD1. Germline values: CDR1 MNHEY, CDR2 SVGEGT. The CDR3 is made up of 15 amino acids. Trimming removed 2 bases from V and 2 bases from J; junction bases left unmatched: 4. CDR3 loop: CASSYDRGGQETQYF. The CDR3 DNA reads as TGTGCCAGCAGTTACGACAGGGGCGGTCAAGAGACCCAGTACTTC.

The chain has TRBV29-1 and TRBJ1-2; the D gene is possibly TRBD1 (5 bases). The CDR3 is 14 residues long. Germline V gene data show CDR1 as SQVTM and CDR2 as ANQGSEA. V dropped 7 bases and J dropped 4 bases, with 19 bases sitting between them. CDR3 region: CSAETGVRSYGYTF. Here the CDR3 DNA reads TGCAGCGCCGAGACGGGGGTAAGGAGCTATGGCTACACCTTC.

The chain recombines TRBV7-2 with TRBJ2-7; 11 nucleotides agree with TRBD2. The V and J ends lost 7 bases and 1 base, in that order; junction bases with no gene match: 6. Germline V lookup: CDR1 SGHTA, CDR2 FQGNSA. The CDR3 spans 15 residues. CDR3 sequence: CASKRGTSGSYEQYF. In DNA form, the CDR3 reads TGTGCCAGCAAAAGGGGGACTAGCGGTTCCTACGAGCAGTACTTC. The full variable domain, rest sourced from reference TRBV7-2 and TRBJ2-7, is GAGVSQSPSNKVTEKGKDVELRCDPISGHTALYWYRQSLGQGLEFLIYFQGNSAPDKSGLPSDRFSAERTGGSVSTLTIQRTQQEDSAVYLCASKRGTSGSYEQYFGPGTRLTVT.

CDR3 DNA: TGTGCCAGCAGTTACTCGAGGAGAAGGGCGGGAAGAACTGAAGCTTTCTTT. As protein: CASSYSRRRAGRTEAFF. The chain recombines TRBV6-2 or TRBV6-3 with TRBJ1-1; D is ambiguous. The V end was cut by 0 bases, the J end by 5 bases, with 19 bases between. The CDR3 has 17 residues. In germline, CDR1 is MNHEY, CDR2 SVGEGT.

This clone was seen only once. CDR3 in DNA: TGTGCCAGCAGCTTGGGACAGGGGGCTTGGTACGAGCAGTACTTC. The encoded protein is CASSLGQGAWYEQYF. This chain connects TRBV7-9 to TRBJ2-7; 12 bases agree with TRBD1. Germline V gene data show CDR1 as SEHNR and CDR2 as FQNEAQ (reference sequence). The CDR3 sequence is 15 residues long. J was trimmed by 4 bases and V by 3 bases; bases with no gene match: 4. Full variable domain (outside the CDR3, taken from reference TRBV7-9 and TRBJ2-7): DTGVSQNPRHKITKRGQNVTFRCDPISEHNRLYWYRQTLGQGPEFLTYFQNEAQLEKSRLLSDRFSAERPKGSFSTLEIQRTEQGDSAMYLCASSLGQGAWYEQYFGPGTRLTVT.

The chain is built from TRBV6-1 and TRBJ2-7; 11 positions agree with TRBD1. The junction had 1 base not matched to a gene; V was cut back by 0 bases and J by 6 bases. The CDR3 runs to 14 residues. The germline V gene encodes CDR1 MNHNS and CDR2 SASEGT. As DNA, the CDR3 is TGTGCCAGCAGTGAAGCAGGGACAGGGGGCGAGCAGTACTTC. Protein: CASSEAGTGGEQYF.

This clone was seen only once. The sample has other DNA sequences that encode this CDR3 too. The chain has TRBV6-5 and TRBJ1-2; D might be TRBD1 (5 bases). This CDR3 has 13 residues. CDR1 is MNHEY, CDR2 SVGAGI, per germline. Deletions cut 2 bases from V and 2 bases from J, with 6 bases between. CDR3 loop: CASSYDRNYGYTF. The CDR3 coding sequence is TGTGCCAGCAGTTACGACAGAAACTATGGCTACACCTTC.

V usage is TRBV6-5 and J usage is TRBJ2-3; 10 bases fit TRBD1. The J segment lost 6 bases and the V segment lost 6 bases, leaving 9 bases of the junction unmatched. CDR3 length: 15 amino acids. Germline assignment: CDR1 MNHEY and CDR2 SVGAGI. CDR3 DNA: TGTGCCAGCAGATCGGGACAGGGGCTATCCGATACGCAGTATTTT. Amino acids: CASRSGQGLSDTQYF.

The chain links TRBV25-1 to TRBJ1-1; perhaps TRBD1 as D (5 bases). The CDR3 sequence is 17 residues long. Germline V gene lookup returns CDR1 MGHDK and CDR2 SYGVNS. V was trimmed by 1 base and J by 4 bases, leaving 19 bases between them. Here the CDR3 reads CASSESAGPAFFTEAFF. The CDR3 DNA reads TGTGCCAGCAGTGAATCGGCAGGGCCAGCCTTTTTCACTGAAGCTTTCTTT.